This TCR beta chain was sequenced during a study of T cells in Graves' hyperthyroidism and ophthalmopathy. Template material for amplifying TCR beta CDR3 regions consisted of RNA transcripts. A set of HTBI primers served as the primers for a first-round RT-PCR of the TCR CDR3. One entry per CDR3 protein, called by TCRdb with MiXCR from the multiplex PCR reads. Of 750,000 to 950,000 distinct CDR3 sequences in the sample, roughly 40% were seen once. Germline CDR1 reads MGHRA; CDR2 reads YSYEKL. The V gene lost 0 bases and the J gene lost 3 bases, with 11 bases spanning the gap. This CDR3 is 15 amino acids long. The study based diagnoses on clinical symptoms, serum thyroxine and TRAb, thyroid ultrasound and orbital computed tomography. The PBMCs were taken from around 10 ml of fresh peripheral blood.

This TCR was sampled from a man between 18 and 29 years old with Graves' hyperthyroidism. The sequenced sample was blood. V gene TRBV4-1 combines with J gene TRBJ2-5; no firm D call. The CDR3 spells CASSQEQGLEETQYF. CDR3 in DNA: TGCGCCAGCAGCCAAGAACAAGGGTTGGAAGAGACCCAGTACTTC.